This is a list of T cell receptor beta chains from one sample in a study of blood T cell repertoires in COVID-19. The method was immunoSEQ multiplex PCR; TCRdb's version includes in-frame clones alone and lacks a portion of them. Altogether about 45,000 clones are present, around 90% being singletons, with the ten largest covering 0.37%. What was sequenced was peripheral blood. These receptor sequences come from a man aged 50 to 60 with COVID-19, enrolled during active disease. Each CDR3 is given with its conserved first and last residue. D genes are given only for firm matches. Clone size appears in some rows only: once, few, many, or a class for an expanded clone.

v_call	j_call	clone_size	d_call	cdr3_aa	cdr3_nt
TRBV19	TRBJ1-2	once	NA	CASSQQGADGYTF	TGTGCCAGTAGTCAGCAAGGGGCGGATGGCTACACCTTC
TRBV12-3/TRBV12-4	TRBJ2-7	NA	NA	CASSRHYYYEQYF	TGTGCCAGCAGCCGGCATTACTACTACGAGCAGTACTTC
TRBV6-5	TRBJ2-7	NA	NA	CASSLRRASYEQYF	TGTGCCAGCAGTTTAAGGAGGGCCTCCTACGAGCAGTACTTC
TRBV7-8	TRBJ2-7	NA	TRBD2	CASSLSGSRYEQYF	TGTGCCAGCAGCTTAAGCGGGAGTAGGTACGAGCAGTACTTC
TRBV27	TRBJ2-3	NA	TRBD1	CASSIVRGRGTDTQYF	TGTGCCAGCAGTATCGTCAGGGGGCGAGGCACAGATACGCAGTATTTT
TRBV5-1	TRBJ1-1	NA	NA	CASSLAQGGTEAFF	TGCGCCAGCAGCTTGGCCCAGGGCGGCACTGAAGCTTTCTTT
TRBV2	TRBJ1-1	NA	TRBD1	CASSLDRGAFF	TGTGCCAGCAGTCTGGACAGGGGAGCTTTCTTT
TRBV20-1	TRBJ1-1	NA	TRBD1	CSATGGTEAFF	TGCAGTGCAACAGGGGGGACTGAAGCTTTCTTT
TRBV6-1	TRBJ2-7	NA	TRBD1	CASSVRPGGFTRSSYEQYF	TGTGCCAGCAGTGTAAGGCCAGGGGGCTTCACGAGAAGCTCCTACGAGCAGTACTTC
TRBV11-3	TRBJ1-1	NA	NA	CASSPRLGAPEAFF	TGTGCCAGCAGCCCTAGGTTGGGGGCCCCTGAAGCTTTCTTT
TRBV20-1	TRBJ1-6	NA	TRBD1	CSASTGQGRIWNSPLHF	TGCAGTGCCAGTACGGGACAGGGGCGGATATGGAATTCACCCCTCCACTTT
TRBV7-2	TRBJ1-1	NA	NA	CASSLRGVRNTEAFF	TGTGCCAGCAGCTTACGGGGGGTGAGGAACACTGAAGCTTTCTTT
TRBV4-1	TRBJ1-4	NA	NA	CASSQRASTQLFF	TGCGCCAGCAGCCAGAGAGCGAGCACGCAACTGTTTTTT
TRBV19	TRBJ2-6	NA	NA	CASLGGSGANVLTF	TGTGCCAGTCTAGGGGGCTCTGGGGCCAACGTCCTGACTTTC
TRBV4-2	TRBJ1-4	NA	NA	CASSLRTDPAEKLFF	TGTGCCAGCAGCTTAAGGACAGACCCTGCCGAAAAACTGTTTTTT
TRBV2	TRBJ1-2	NA	TRBD1	CASSADRVDGYTF	TGTGCCAGCAGTGCCGACAGGGTGGATGGCTACACCTTC